The 10 T cell receptor beta chains given below trace back to one sample, sequenced in a study of cytomegalovirus exposure and HLA in healthy donors (dated 2017 in TCRdb). The method behind the library was the immunoSEQ multiplex PCR assay. A mixture of 60 forward primers for TCR Vbeta segments and 13 reverse primers for TCR Jbeta segments was used in the multiplex PCR. This is the immuneACCESS table as TCRdb keeps it, with only in-frame sequences that have V and J called. A part of the clones is gone; compared with another copy, unresolved V genes explain less than half, and the rest is unexplained. This sample has 170,000 or so clones in its table, and around three quarters of those were observed once. Of the sample, 1% falls within the top ten clones. Input material: PBMCs. Receptors were obtained from a woman in her forties or fifties in good health and CMV-seropositive.

This sequence joins TRBV27 and TRBJ2-1, with TRBD2 as a possible D gene (5 bases). Trimming stripped 5 bases from V and 10 bases from J, with 21 bases between. The CDR3 is made up of 15 amino acids. The germline V gene encodes CDR1 MNHEY and CDR2 SMNVEV (reference sequence). This CDR3 reads CASSVLDFSKREQFF. The CDR3 nucleotides read TGTGCCAGCAGTGTATTGGACTTCTCCAAAAGGGAGCAGTTCTTC.

The CDR3 protein is CASSSPWVGAAKNIQYF. As DNA, the CDR3 is TGTGCCAGCAGTTCCCCCTGGGTAGGGGCGGCCAAAAACATTCAGTACTTC. The J gene is TRBJ2-4, the V gene TRBV28; tentative D call: TRBD1 (5 bases). The V end was cut by 4 bases, the J end by 1 base, with 17 bases between. This CDR3 contains 17 residues. CDR1 and CDR2 (germline): MDHEN, SYDVKM. Drawing the rest from reference TRBV28 and TRBJ2-4, the complete variable domain is DVKVTQSSRYLVKRTGEKVFLECVQDMDHENMFWYRQDPGLGLRLIYFSYDVKMKEKGDIPEGYSVSREKKERFSLILESASTNQTSMYLCASSSPWVGAAKNIQYFGAGTRLSVL.

This chain connects TRBV6-1 to TRBJ2-7; 11 bases match TRBD2. The germline V gene has CDR1 MNHNS and CDR2 SASEGT. V was clipped by 0 bases and J by 0 bases; unmatched bases: 4. The CDR3 is made up of 17 amino acids. This chain's CDR3 is CASSEARLAGSSYEQYF. The CDR3 nucleotides are TGTGCCAGCAGTGAAGCCCGACTAGCGGGAAGCTCCTACGAGCAGTACTTC.

Remarks on this clone: One end of the junction fails to match germline, which may point to a read error. This CDR3 reads CSSSLGGGALSYNEQFF. In nucleotides, the CDR3 is TGTTCCAGCAGCTTAGGGGGGGGAGCCCTCTCCTACAATGAGCAGTTCTTC. The genes are TRBV7-9 and TRBJ2-1; D possibly corresponds to TRBD2 (7 bases). Germline CDR1 and CDR2: SEHNR and FQNEAQ (reference sequence). CDR3 length: 17 residues. Complete variable domain (other parts from reference TRBV7-9 and TRBJ2-1): DTGVSQNPRHKITKRGQNVTFRCDPISEHNRLYWYRQTLGQGPEFLTYFQNEAQLEKSRLLSDRFSAERPKGSFSTLEIQRTEQGDSAMYLCSSSLGGGALSYNEQFFGPGTRLTVL.

The rearrangement uses TRBV9 and TRBJ2-3; the D gene is possibly TRBD2 (6 bases). The CDR3 contains 16 residues. Looked up from germline, CDR1 is SGDLS and CDR2 is YYNGEE. V lost 0 bases and J 5 bases, leaving 16 bases between the germline ends. CDR3 coding DNA: TGTGCCAGCAGCGTAGAATCGGGAGAGGGAGTAGATACGCAGTATTTT. Translation gives CASSVESGEGVDTQYF.

The chain combines TRBV29-1 with TRBJ2-5; 11 bases line up with TRBD2. Germline CDR1 and CDR2: SQVTM and ANQGSEA. The CDR3 has 13 amino acids. V lost 7 bases, J lost 4 bases, and 5 bases stayed unmatched. The CDR3 DNA reads as TGCAGCGCGCCGGGACTAGCGGCAGAGACCCAGTACTTC. Translated: CSAPGLAAETQYF.

The chain carries TRBV2 and TRBJ1-1; TRBD1 agrees at 7 bases. V shed 4 bases and J 3 bases; nucleotides not matched to a gene: 5. Germline V lookup: CDR1 SNHLY, CDR2 FYNNEI. The CDR3 length is 14 residues. CDR3 bases: TGTGCCAGCAGTGGTGCCAGGGGGGACACTGAAGCTTTCTTT. Translating gives CASSGARGDTEAFF.

The chain recombines TRBV6-4 with TRBJ2-1; 9 bases match TRBD1. The ends lost 0 bases at V and 6 bases at J; junction bases unmatched: 3. The CDR3 runs to 15 residues. The germline CDR1 and CDR2 sequences are MRHNA and SNTAGT. CDR3 DNA sequence: TGTGCCAGCAGTGACTCGGGACAGGGCTTCAATGAGCAGTTCTTC. Protein product: CASSDSGQGFNEQFF.

The chain is built from TRBV9 and TRBJ2-7; 11 bases line up with TRBD1. The germline gives CDR1 SGDLS, CDR2 YYNGEE. The CDR3 runs to 16 residues. V shed 3 bases and J 2 bases; nucleotides not matched to a gene: 7. This CDR3 is CASSGNPGQGAYEQYF. The CDR3 DNA is TGTGCCAGCAGCGGAAACCCGGGACAGGGGGCCTACGAGCAGTACTTC.

The genes are TRBV11-2 and TRBJ2-2; 14 bases line up with TRBD2. The germline V gene encodes CDR1 SGHAT and CDR2 FQNNGV. The CDR3 is 18 residues long. With V trimmed by 5 bases and J by 4 bases, 9 bases remained unmatched. The CDR3 is CASSPRTSGRRGTGELFF. CDR3 bases: TGTGCCAGCAGCCCTAGGACTAGCGGGAGGCGTGGCACCGGGGAGCTGTTTTTT. Full variable domain (outside the CDR3, taken from reference TRBV11-2 and TRBJ2-2): EAGVAQSPRYKIIEKRQSVAFWCNPISGHATLYWYQQILGQGPKLLIQFQNNGVVDDSQLPKDRFSAERLKGVDSTLKIQPAKLEDSAVYLCASSPRTSGRRGTGELFFGEGSRLTVL.